The 28 T cell receptor beta chains below all came from one sample that was sequenced in a study of cytotoxic CD8 clonotypes in ibrutinib-treated CLL. Clones were read by immunoSEQ multiplex PCR, and TCRdb kept only the in-frame ones, dropping some. The table lists over 100,000 clones, 80% to 90% of them singletons. The sample was PBMCs, taken after 24 months of ibrutinib treatment. These receptors were taken from a human donor with chronic lymphocytic leukemia.

J is TRBJ1-4 and V is TRBV7-2; D perhaps matches TRBD1 (6 bases). Germline values: CDR1 SGHTA, CDR2 FQGNSA. V was clipped by 6 bases and J by 7 bases, with 12 bases between them. CDR3 length: 13 amino acids. CDR3 DNA: TGTGCCAGCAGGAAGGGGGGAGGTGAAAAACTGTTTTTT. This codes for CASRKGGGEKLFF.

Concerning this clone: A junction end diverges from the germline sequence, so it may reflect a read error. The rearrangement uses TRBV7-7 and TRBJ1-1; D may be TRBD1 (5 bases). The CDR3 spans 13 residues. Germline CDR1 and CDR2: SSHAT and FNYEAQ (reference sequence). CDR3 region: CASSLALGAEAFF. In DNA, the CDR3 is TGTGCTAGCAGCTTAGCATTGGGGGCTGAAGCTTTCTTT. Looking up the rest from reference TRBV7-7 and TRBJ1-1 gives the full variable domain: GAGVSQSPRYKVTKRGQDVTLRCDPISSHATLYWYQQALGQGPEFLTYFNYEAQPDKSGLPSDRFSAERPEGSISTLTIQRTEQRDSAMYRCASSLALGAEAFFGQGTRLTVV.

CDR3 protein: CASSVGVGQGAGEMVDEQFF. As DNA, the CDR3 is TGTGCCAGCAGCGTAGGAGTGGGACAGGGCGCGGGGGAGATGGTCGATGAGCAGTTCTTC. This sequence joins TRBV9 and TRBJ2-1; 9 nucleotides align to TRBD1. Germline V gene sequence: CDR1 SGDLS, CDR2 YYNGEE. This CDR3 has 20 residues. The ends lost 0 bases at V and 8 bases at J; junction bases unmatched: 21.

The J gene is TRBJ1-3, the V gene TRBV11-2; D is undetermined. The CDR3 is 11 amino acids. The germline CDR1 and CDR2 sequences are SGHAT and FQNNGV. Trimming removed 4 bases at V and 2 bases at J, with 0 bases between. The CDR3 DNA follows: TGTGCCAGCAGCTCTGGAAACACCATATATTTT. This gives the protein CASSSGNTIYF.

V and J are TRBV27 and TRBJ2-7; D gene ambiguous. Germline V CDR1 and CDR2: MNHEY, SMNVEV (reference sequence). This CDR3 has 13 amino acids. Trimming shortened V by 5 bases and J by 3 bases, and 11 bases separated the two germline ends. CDR3 bases: TGTGCCAGCAGTACCCTGGACGGCTACGAGCAGTACTTC. Translated: CASSTLDGYEQYF.

The CDR3 spells CASSEPGQGGSYNSPLHF. CDR3 DNA sequence: TGTGCCAGTAGTGAGCCGGGACAGGGCGGCTCCTATAATTCACCCCTCCACTTT. The chain recombines TRBV19 with TRBJ1-6; 9 bases line up with TRBD1. Germline assignment: CDR1 LNHDA and CDR2 SQIVND (reference sequence). V shed 5 bases and J 0 bases; nucleotides not matched to a gene: 8. The CDR3 spans 18 residues.

The chain joins TRBV5-1 to TRBJ2-7; 8 bases agree with TRBD2. CDR1 and CDR2 from the germline V gene are SGHRS and YFSETQ. The CDR3 is made up of 17 amino acids. V gave up 0 bases and J gave up 2 bases; unmatched junction bases: 10. CDR3 sequence reads: CASSLEGTGLDTYEQYF. The DNA of the CDR3 is TGCGCCAGCAGCTTGGAGGGAACGGGACTAGATACCTACGAGCAGTACTTC. Full variable domain (remainder filled in from reference TRBV5-1 and TRBJ2-7): KAGVTQTPRYLIKTRGQQVTLSCSPISGHRSVSWYQQTPGQGLQFLFEYFSETQRNKGNFPGRFSGRQFSNSRSEMNVSTLELGDSALYLCASSLEGTGLDTYEQYFGPGTRLTVT.

This chain joins TRBV29-1 and TRBJ1-1; maybe TRBD1 (5 bases). The CDR3 covers 13 residues. V lost 7 bases to trimming and J lost 8 bases, with 20 bases between them. Germline V gene data show CDR1 as SQVTM and CDR2 as ANQGSEA. Here the CDR3 reads CSASRGMGSEAFF. CDR3 bases: TGCAGCGCATCGAGGGGTATGGGGTCCGAAGCTTTCTTT. Full variable domain (outside the CDR3, taken from reference TRBV29-1 and TRBJ1-1): SAVISQKPSRDICQRGTSLTIQCQVDSQVTMMFWYRQQPGQSLTLIATANQGSEATYESGFVIDKFPISRPNLTFSTLTVSNMSPEDSSIYLCSASRGMGSEAFFGQGTRLTVV.

The genes are TRBV28 and TRBJ2-1; D gene ambiguous. This CDR3 region has 15 residues. V was trimmed by 5 bases and J by 12 bases, leaving 23 bases between them. Per germline, CDR1 MDHEN and CDR2 SYDVKM. This CDR3 reads CASSKKFRAPMWQFF. The DNA of the CDR3 is TGTGCCAGCAGTAAAAAATTCCGGGCCCCAATGTGGCAGTTCTTC.

This rearrangement joins TRBV19 to TRBJ1-5; tentatively, D is TRBD1 (5 bases). The length of the CDR3 is 15 residues. Germline V CDR1 and CDR2: LNHDA, SQIVND (reference sequence). V dropped 3 bases and J dropped 2 bases, with 11 bases sitting between them. This chain's CDR3 is CASSMGGGGNQPQHF. The CDR3 DNA reads TGTGCCAGTAGTATGGGCGGGGGAGGCAATCAGCCCCAGCATTTT.

The chain combines TRBV30 with TRBJ2-2; possible D gene TRBD2, 5 bases. CDR3 size: 19 residues. Between the trimmed V and J ends, which lost 0 bases and 0 bases, there was a span of 20 bases. The V gene's germline CDR1 is GTSNPN and CDR2 SVGIG (reference sequence). CDR3: CAWSVRGDTRGANTGELFF. CDR3 sequence (DNA): TGTGCCTGGAGTGTACGGGGAGATACTCGCGGCGCGAACACCGGGGAGCTGTTTTTT.

V gene TRBV28 combines with J gene TRBJ1-2, with no clear D. Germline values: CDR1 MDHEN, CDR2 SYDVKM. Trimming took off 2 bases at V and 4 bases at J, with 5 bases between the two ends. The CDR3 spans 12 residues. This CDR3 reads CASSLVGYGYTF. The CDR3 DNA reads TGTGCCAGCAGTTTAGTGGGCTATGGCTACACCTTC.

The chain uses TRBV5-1 and TRBJ2-7, with D perhaps TRBD2 (6 bases). The CDR3 spans 13 residues. The ends were cut back, 4 bases at V and 7 bases at J, with 15 bases in the middle. Germline V gene data show CDR1 as SGHRS and CDR2 as YFSETQ. CDR3 loop: CASSPGLEREQYF. CDR3 nucleotides: TGCGCCAGCAGCCCGGGACTGGAGAGGGAGCAGTACTTC.

CDR3 amino acids: CASSLSRGARNEQFF. The CDR3, as DNA: TGTGCCAGCAGCTTATCCCGGGGGGCGAGGAATGAGCAGTTCTTC. The chain is built from TRBV11-3 and TRBJ2-1, with D possibly being TRBD2 (7 bases). The CDR3 spans 15 residues. CDR1 is SGHNT and CDR2 is YENEEA in the germline V gene. Between the trimmed V and J ends, which lost 2 bases and 7 bases, there was a span of 15 bases. Filled out from reference TRBV11-3 and TRBJ2-1, the complete variable domain reads EAGVVQSPRYKIIEKKQPVAFWCNPISGHNTLYWYLQNLGQGPELLIRYENEEAVDDSQLPKDRFSAERLKGVDSTLKIQPAELGDSAVYLCASSLSRGARNEQFFGPGTRLTVL.

V and J are TRBV6-4 and TRBJ1-2; 8 nucleotides match TRBD1. CDR1 and CDR2 (germline): MRHNA, SNTAGT. There are 16 residues in the CDR3. V shed 0 bases, J shed 6 bases, and the junction held 9 bases outside the gene matches. CDR3 sequence reads: CASSDSTGEGFNGYTF. CDR3 DNA: TGTGCCAGCAGTGACTCGACAGGGGAAGGTTTTAATGGCTACACCTTC.

Comments on this clone: A much bigger clone sits one base away, suggesting this may be a read error. Other DNA sequences in the same sample also yield this CDR3. The gene calls are TRBV5-1 and TRBJ2-1, with D perhaps TRBD2 (6 bases). CDR1 SGHRS and CDR2 YFSETQ come from the germline V gene. Trimming left V 0 bases short and J 4 bases short, with 14 bases between. This CDR3 is built from 16 residues. CDR3 amino acids: CASSLDPAGVYNEQFF. CDR3 in DNA: TGCGCCAGCAGCTTGGATCCAGCGGGTGTATACAATGAGCAGTTCTTC.

The chain couples TRBV7-2 to TRBJ1-3; 9 bases map to TRBD1. Germline V gene lookup returns CDR1 SGHTA and CDR2 FQGNSA. This CDR3 is 17 amino acids long. V dropped 5 bases and J dropped 3; count of bases not matched to a gene: 11. CDR3 protein: CASSPGRTGDGGNTIYF. The CDR3 DNA reads TGTGCCAGCAGCCCCGGCAGGACAGGGGACGGTGGAAACACCATATATTTT. Together with reference TRBV7-2 and TRBJ1-3, the CDR3 gives the full variable domain: GAGVSQSPSNKVTEKGKDVELRCDPISGHTALYWYRQSLGQGLEFLIYFQGNSAPDKSGLPSDRFSAERTGGSVSTLTIQRTQQEDSAVYLCASSPGRTGDGGNTIYFGEGSWLTVV.

The chain is built from TRBV5-4 and TRBJ1-5; 8 bases are shared with TRBD1. V was clipped by 0 bases and J by 0 bases; unmatched bases: 5. Looked up from germline, CDR1 is SGHNT and CDR2 is YYREEE (reference sequence). This CDR3 has 17 residues. The chain's CDR3 is CASSLDRGVYSNQPQHF. The CDR3 DNA sequence: TGTGCCAGCAGCTTGGACAGGGGGGTCTATAGCAATCAGCCCCAGCATTTT.

The chain joins TRBV5-1 to TRBJ1-3; D is perhaps TRBD1 (5 bases). V was pared by 7 bases and J by 0 bases, with 17 bases between. CDR3 length: 16 residues. CDR1 is SGHRS and CDR2 is YFSETQ in the germline V gene. CDR3 loop: CASSDGGTGSGNTIYF. CDR3 DNA: TGCGCCAGCTCGGACGGGGGAACGGGCTCTGGAAACACCATATATTTT.

The CDR3 sequence: CSVHGTGIEAFF. The CDR3 DNA reads as TGCAGCGTTCATGGGACAGGAATCGAAGCTTTCTTT. The rearrangement joins TRBV29-1 to TRBJ1-1; 8 nucleotides agree with TRBD1. This CDR3 is built from 12 residues. Losses at the gene ends were 5 bases for V and 8 bases for J; bases not matched to a gene: 7. Per the germline V gene, CDR1 is SQVTM and CDR2 is ANQGSEA.

The V and J genes are TRBV29-1 and TRBJ2-1, with D hard to call. V lost 6 bases and J 4 bases, leaving 7 bases between the germline ends. The CDR3 sequence is 11 residues long. Germline loops: CDR1 SQVTM, CDR2 ANQGSEA. In DNA form, the CDR3 reads TGCAGCGTAGGTTGGTACAATGAGCAGTTCTTC. Translated: CSVGWYNEQFF.

This clone has only one observation. The chain links TRBV7-9 to TRBJ2-3, with 10 bases lining up with TRBD1. CDR3 size: 17 residues. CDR1 is SEHNR, CDR2 FQNEAQ, per germline (reference sequence). V dropped 5 bases and J dropped 2; count of bases not matched to a gene: 10. The chain's CDR3 is CASSAVTGGMVTDTQYF. CDR3 nucleotides: TGTGCCAGCAGCGCGGTGACAGGGGGCATGGTCACAGATACGCAGTATTTT.

This chain connects TRBV2 to TRBJ1-6; TRBD1 matches at 8 bases. This CDR3 has 14 residues. The J segment lost 3 bases and the V segment lost 8 bases, leaving 3 bases of the junction unmatched. In germline, CDR1 is SNHLY, CDR2 FYNNEI. CDR3 residues: CASGGTGYNSPLHF. The CDR3 DNA reads TGTGCCAGCGGAGGGACAGGCTATAATTCACCCCTCCACTTT.

The CDR3 DNA follows: TGTGCCAGCAGCTCTCTGGACAGGGGGCGCGACAATGAGCAGTTCTTC. Protein: CASSSLDRGRDNEQFF. The chain employs TRBV5-4 and TRBJ2-1, with 11 positions matching TRBD1. The V and J ends lost 3 bases and 5 bases, in that order; junction bases with no gene match: 7. There are 16 residues in the CDR3. Germline CDR1 SGHNT, CDR2 YYREEE (reference sequence). The full variable domain, its missing parts supplied by reference TRBV5-4 and TRBJ2-1, is ETGVTQSPTHLIKTRGQQVTLRCSSQSGHNTVSWYQQALGQGPQFIFQYYREEENGRGNFPPRFSGLQFPNYSSELNVNALELDDSALYLCASSSLDRGRDNEQFFGPGTRLTVL.

The chain uses TRBV30 and TRBJ1-2; D gene uncertain. Germline-derived CDR1 and CDR2 are GTSNPN and SVGIG (reference sequence). V was clipped by 4 bases and J by 3 bases, with 6 bases between them. The CDR3 spans 11 residues. CDR3 bases: TGTGCCTGGAATCTAGACTATGGCTACACCTTC. Translating gives CAWNLDYGYTF. The variable domain in full, with the rest retrieved from reference TRBV30 and TRBJ1-2, is SQTIHQWPATLVQPVGSPLSLECTVEGTSNPNLYWYRQAAGRGLQLLFYSVGIGQISSEVPQNLSASRPQDRQFILSSKKLLLSDSGFYLCAWNLDYGYTFGSGTRLTVV.

This chain's CDR3 is CASSGDGRYNEQFF. The CDR3 DNA reads as TGTGCCAGCAGCGGGGACGGCAGATACAATGAGCAGTTCTTC. This chain uses TRBV9 with TRBJ2-1; either TRBD1 or TRBD2 may fit D (5 bases each). Germline loops: CDR1 SGDLS, CDR2 YYNGEE. There are 14 residues in the CDR3. Trimming took off 3 bases at V and 4 bases at J, with 11 bases between the two ends.

The rearrangement uses TRBV7-2 and TRBJ1-2; D might be TRBD1 (5 bases). This CDR3 region has 11 residues. Trimming stripped 5 bases from V and 7 bases from J, with 8 bases between. CDR1 is SGHTA and CDR2 is FQGNSA in the germline V gene. The CDR3 reads CASSGRVGYTF. CDR3 sequence (DNA): TGTGCCAGCAGCGGCAGGGTTGGCTACACCTTC.

The rearrangement uses TRBV19 and TRBJ1-5; 8 nucleotides agree with TRBD1. The length of the CDR3 is 19 residues. V was clipped by 10 bases and J by 1 base; unmatched bases: 21. Germline V gives CDR1 LNHDA, CDR2 SQIVND (reference sequence). CDR3: CATRRGQGGTGVSNQPQHF. DNA for the CDR3: TGTGCCACCCGCCGCGGACAGGGAGGTACGGGGGTGAGCAATCAGCCCCAGCATTTT.